The entry below describes one T cell receptor beta chain. This clone has only a few counts. There is no known antigen for this receptor. Base qualities were left out, and no much larger clone turns up one base away. The source of the sample is a study of shared clonotypes between healthy human individuals (TCRdb year 2020). Looking at the study overall: The cohort included a few men and two women between 18 and 49 years of age. Per donor, three plates each were used for CD4 naive and CD4 memory, two for CD8 naive, and one for CD8 memory. Each donor's leukapheresis produced roughly between about 0.8 and 8.9 billion PBMCs. To estimate repertoire size and how much clonotypes are shared between individuals, the study performed deep sequencing of blood TCR repertoires from 4 to 6 healthy adults. To increase sequencing depth and limit assay-specific biases, TCR repertoire library preparation and sequencing were carried out by different laboratories using diverse techniques.

The CDR3 runs 11 residues from the cysteine to the phenylalanine. Only the CDR3 portion is preserved as DNA: 33 bases, with reading frame beginning at the first base. Reading the germline V gene (reference sequence) gives CDR1 LNHDA and CDR2 SQIVND. The junction shows trimming of 5 bases on V and 7 bases on J, plus 5 bases between the germline ends. The donors were healthy, HIV-negative adults with no recently reported acute infections or vaccinations. Only Caucasian adults living in Nashville, Tennessee, USA were represented among the donors. CD4+ T cells were enriched by magnetic negative selection, after which naive cells were positively selected on CD45RA and the negative fraction was taken as the memory subset. After blood collection by leukapheresis, PBMCs were isolated using Ficoll-Histopaque density gradient centrifugation and then cryopreserved in the vapor phase of liquid nitrogen. Analytical flow cytometry was used to check the purity and quantity of every magnetically sorted T cell population. From each sorted fraction, genomic DNA was isolated and quantified by UV absorbance on a Nanodrop 2000c.

General findings and caveats noted by the study authors: Naive subsets generally had larger estimated clonotype richness than memory subsets. Compared with non-shared clonotypes, clonotypes shared by all four sorted-subset donors had higher generation probabilities. The genetic and exposure-history diversity represented was limited by the small number of donors. About 5% of naive CD4, more than 3% of naive CD8, approximately 2% of memory CD4, and around 0.42% of memory CD8 clonotypes were shared across several donors. Based on pairwise subsampling, the degree of clonotype sharing among donors was expected to be affected by sequencing depth. Incomplete sequencing was indicated by rarefaction of sorted-subset datasets, despite the large sequencing depth. Sampling was restricted to blood, and TCR repertoires in tissues likely differ from the TCR repertoires found in blood.

Using the deep immunoSEQ assay, multiplex PCR amplified TCR CDR3 regions from genomic DNA. Extracted genomic DNA from each cell subset was spread evenly across all wells of several immunoSEQ 96-well plates, with each plate serving as a replicate. For sorted subsets, roughly 0.2 ug genomic DNA, equal to some 30,000 T cell genomes, was loaded into each replicate PCR. Purified libraries were measured with a Qubit 3.0 fluorometer, size-checked on a Bioanalyzer 2100, and measured again with the KAPA Library Quantification kit. Every immunoSEQ 96-well plate was sequenced on a dedicated single-read 150-cycle Illumina NextSeq 550 flow cell. The authors' analysis ran thus. The immunoSEQ output contained only junctional sequences without quality scores, so filtering could not match that applied to full-length reads. Sequences were annotated with PyIR, a Python wrapper for IgBLAST v1.9, and V/J genes and CDR3 were assigned using IMGT germline references. Reads were filtered out if the reads had weak V/J assignments (E-value above 1e-6), no CDR3, stop codons, out-of-frame junctions, or ambiguous translated residues. A V3J clonotype was defined by an identical inferred V gene, J gene, and CDR3 amino acid sequence. Percentage overlap between repertoires was calculated by dividing the number of shared unique clonotypes by the size of the smaller repertoire. Repertoire richness was assessed with RTK rarefaction, the Chao1 estimator, and Recon v2.1 estimates of unobserved clonotypes. For all TCRbeta clonotypes obtained by the gDNA method from several donors, generation probabilities were computed with OLGA. TCRdb retrieved this table from immuneACCESS and kept in-frame rearrangements only. Not all clones are present; in checked studies, unresolved V genes account for under half, and no reason is known for the remainder. D and trimming come from the DNA, and the V and J calls and clone size come from that table. Here the sample has about 530,000 clones; 96% occur a single time. Of the sample, approximately 0.06% falls within the top ten clones.

Input material: naive CD4+ T cells sorted from blood. The label giving this sample's cell subset or site can be read as: CD45RA+ positively selected. This receptor was identified in a woman aged 25 to 39 in good health. The chain was built from TRBV19 and TRBJ1-4, with the D gene too uncertain to name. In nucleotide form, the sequence is TGTGCCAGTAGTTTCGGTGAAAAACTGTTTTTT. Its coded protein is CASSFGEKLFF.